Each of the 28 T cell receptor beta chains below was sequenced from the same sample in a study of blood T cell repertoires in COVID-19. The repertoire was sequenced with immunoSEQ multiplex PCR; TCRdb's copy has only in-frame clones and lacks some. Found here are approximately 500,000 clones, around 87% of them singletons; the top ten hold less than 2%. What was sequenced was PBMCs or T cells enriched from blood (not recorded which). These receptors were taken from a woman aged 40 to 50 who had recovered from COVID-19.

The chain has TRBV18 and TRBJ2-7; 8 bases align to TRBD2. Germline lookup yields CDR1 KGHSH and CDR2 LQKENI. CDR3 length: 16 amino acids. J was trimmed by 4 bases and V by 2 bases; bases with no gene match: 10. This CDR3 is CASSPYNPGLGYEQYF. In nucleotides, the CDR3 is TGTGCCAGCTCACCATACAATCCGGGACTAGGTTACGAGCAGTACTTC. Drawing the rest from reference TRBV18 and TRBJ2-7, the complete variable domain is NAGVMQNPRHLVRRRGQEARLRCSPMKGHSHVYWYRQLPEEGLKFMVYLQKENIIDESGMPKERFSAEFPKEGPSILRIQQVVRGDSAAYFCASSPYNPGLGYEQYFGPGTRLTVT.

V gene TRBV7-9 combines with J gene TRBJ1-4; no firm D call. CDR3 length: 15 amino acids. Germline lookup yields CDR1 SEHNR and CDR2 FQNEAQ (reference sequence). V was trimmed by 3 bases and J by 0 bases, leaving 8 bases between them. The CDR3 loop is CASSLDGATNEKLFF. CDR3 DNA sequence: TGTGCCAGCAGCTTGGATGGAGCAACTAATGAAAAACTGTTTTTT.

This chain joins TRBV20-1 and TRBJ1-1; D call uncertain. The CDR3 is made up of 11 amino acids. Trimming took 6 bases from V and 11 from J, leaving 16 bases between them. In germline, CDR1 is DFQATT, CDR2 SNEGSKA (reference sequence). CDR3 sequence (DNA): TGCAGTGCCGCCTCGAGGTTTCGGGCTTTCTTT. Its protein product is CSAASRFRAFF.

V gene TRBV19 combines with J gene TRBJ1-6, with a weak D call TRBD1 (6 bases). Germline V gene sequence: CDR1 LNHDA, CDR2 SQIVND (reference sequence). The ends were cut back, 7 bases at V and 7 bases at J, with 11 bases in the middle. CDR3 length: 13 amino acids. In DNA, the CDR3 is TGTGCCAGTAAGAGGGGGGGAAATTCACCCCTCCACTTT. Amino acid sequence: CASKRGGNSPLHF.

The gene calls are TRBV6-2 or TRBV6-3 and TRBJ2-7, with a tentative D call TRBD2 (5 bases). V gave up 2 bases and J gave up 2 bases, with 10 bases separating them. The length of the CDR3 is 14 residues. The germline gives CDR1 MNHEY, CDR2 SVGEGT. CDR3 region: CASSYEAEAYEQYF. The CDR3 DNA reads as TGTGCCAGCAGTTACGAAGCGGAGGCCTACGAGCAGTACTTC.

V gene TRBV6-5 combines with J gene TRBJ1-2; a possible D gene is TRBD1 (5 bases). Germline CDR1 MNHEY, CDR2 SVGAGI. V gave up 0 bases and J gave up 7 bases, with 12 bases separating them. The CDR3 has 14 amino acids. The DNA of the CDR3 is TGTGCCAGCAGTTACTCGGTGCGCGGGGCTGGCTACACCTTC. Protein product: CASSYSVRGAGYTF.

The chain uses TRBV2 and TRBJ2-3; 15 nucleotides match TRBD2. This CDR3 has 16 residues. V was pared by 6 bases and J by 4 bases, with 5 bases of the junction left unmatched. The germline V gene encodes CDR1 SNHLY and CDR2 FYNNEI. The CDR3 DNA follows: TGTGCCAGCAGAAGGACTAGCGGGGGGGGTGCAGATACGCAGTATTTT. It codes for CASRRTSGGGADTQYF.

The chain employs TRBV4-3 and TRBJ1-5; D uncertain. CDR3 size: 15 residues. V lost 0 bases and J lost 3, with 9 bases in between. Germline V lookup: CDR1 LGHNA, CDR2 YSLEER. CDR3 amino acids: CASSQDWGVNQPQHF. In nucleotides, the CDR3 is TGCGCCAGCAGCCAAGATTGGGGAGTCAATCAGCCCCAGCATTTT.

J is TRBJ2-1 and V is TRBV4-3; 8 bases agree with TRBD2. With 0 bases clipped from V and 6 bases from J, the junction kept 10 bases outside the gene matches. Germline V lookup: CDR1 LGHNA, CDR2 YSLEER. The CDR3 is made up of 17 amino acids. The CDR3 loop is CASSQDLIGRGTNEQFF. The CDR3 coding sequence is TGCGCCAGCAGCCAAGATCTGATCGGGAGGGGCACCAATGAGCAGTTCTTC.

This chain links TRBV7-9 with TRBJ1-3; 8 nucleotides line up with TRBD1. Trimming took 6 bases from V and 2 from J; bases not matched to a gene: 9. CDR3 length: 16 amino acids. Germline values: CDR1 SEHNR, CDR2 FQNEAQ (reference sequence). CDR3 residues: CASRIGRTGPGNTIYF. The CDR3 DNA sequence: TGTGCCAGCAGAATAGGACGGACAGGGCCTGGAAACACCATATATTTT. Based on the CDR3 plus reference TRBV7-9 and TRBJ1-3, the full variable domain is DTGVSQNPRHKITKRGQNVTFRCDPISEHNRLYWYRQTLGQGPEFLTYFQNEAQLEKSRLLSDRFSAERPKGSFSTLEIQRTEQGDSAMYLCASRIGRTGPGNTIYFGEGSWLTVV.

The CDR3 sequence is CASNSGTGPSGYTF. The CDR3 nucleotides read TGTGCCAGTAATTCGGGGACAGGGCCTTCCGGCTACACCTTC. This chain joins TRBV19 and TRBJ1-2, with 9 bases matching TRBD1. The ends lost 7 bases at V and 8 bases at J; junction bases unmatched: 11. Germline CDR1 reads LNHDA; CDR2 reads SQIVND (reference sequence). CDR3 size: 14 residues.

The rearrangement links TRBV19 to TRBJ2-6; 7 bases fit TRBD1. Germline trimming cut 9 bases from V and 0 bases from J; bases unmatched to any gene: 11. Germline CDR1 and CDR2: LNHDA and SQIVND (reference sequence). The CDR3 extends over 17 amino acids. This chain's CDR3 is CASRPGTARSGANVLTF. For the CDR3, the DNA is TGTGCCAGCCGTCCCGGGACAGCCCGCTCTGGGGCCAACGTCCTGACTTTC.

The DNA for the CDR3 is TGTGCCAGCAGTTTAAACCGGGCTAGCGGACGTTGGGAGCAGTACTTC. Residues: CASSLNRASGRWEQYF. The rearrangement links TRBV27 to TRBJ2-7; 7 nucleotides align to TRBD2. V dropped 2 bases and J dropped 7; count of bases not matched to a gene: 14. Germline CDR1 MNHEY, CDR2 SMNVEV (reference sequence). This CDR3 contains 16 residues.

The chain recombines TRBV2 with TRBJ2-7; 7 nucleotides match TRBD1. V was clipped by 5 bases and J by 0 bases; unmatched bases: 13. The length of the CDR3 is 17 residues. Per the germline V gene, CDR1 is SNHLY and CDR2 is FYNNEI. CDR3 coding DNA: TGTGCCAGCAGTTTAACAGGGGTGTGGGGTGCCTCCTACGAGCAGTACTTC. Its translation is CASSLTGVWGASYEQYF.

This clone was picked up a small number of times. The chain carries TRBV5-6 and TRBJ2-7; 11 nucleotides agree with TRBD2. This CDR3 is built from 15 residues. V lost 4 bases to trimming and J lost 2 bases; unmatched junction nucleotides: 5. The germline V gene encodes CDR1 SGHDT and CDR2 YYEEEE. For the CDR3, the DNA is TGTGCCAGCAGCGGGGGACTAGCGGATACCTACGAGCAGTACTTC. As protein: CASSGGLADTYEQYF.

This rearrangement joins TRBV9 to TRBJ2-5; 7 bases fit TRBD1. The CDR3 contains 15 residues. Trimming at V came to 4 bases and at J to 2 bases, leaving 8 bases not matched to a gene. Germline CDR1 and CDR2: SGDLS and YYNGEE. The CDR3, as DNA: TGTGCCAGCAGCCCCCGACAGGGACGGCAAGAGACCCAGTACTTC. It specifies CASSPRQGRQETQYF.

This chain uses TRBV30 with TRBJ1-1; D is unresolved. Germline V gives CDR1 GTSNPN, CDR2 SVGIG (reference sequence). V lost 0 bases to trimming and J lost 11 bases, with 16 bases between them. The CDR3 has 13 amino acids. The CDR3 loop is CAWSVLDGGEAFF. DNA of the CDR3: TGTGCCTGGAGTGTACTCGATGGCGGGGAGGCTTTCTTT.

The chain carries TRBV10-3 and TRBJ2-7; TRBD2 matches 8 bases. The CDR3 totals 13 residues. CDR1 and CDR2 (germline): ENHRY, SYGVKD. J lost 4 bases, V lost 4 bases, and 3 bases had no gene match. The CDR3 DNA sequence: TGTGCCATCAGTGCGGGGGGGACTTACGAGCAGTACTTC. This encodes CAISAGGTYEQYF.

The chain has TRBV6-4 and TRBJ1-2, with 8 bases that match TRBD1. The CDR3 totals 17 residues. CDR1 is MRHNA, CDR2 SNTAGT, per germline. The trim removed 6 bases at V and 5 bases at J, leaving 17 bases unmatched. The CDR3 DNA sequence: TGTGCCAGCAGCCCACGGGCTCAGGGGGCGCTTGGGTATGGCTACACCTTC. This encodes CASSPRAQGALGYGYTF.

This clone was counted a single time. The chain recombines TRBV3-1 (or the pseudogene TRBV3-2) with TRBJ2-7, with D possibly TRBD2 on 6 matching bases. The germline V and J ends were trimmed by 6 bases and 3 bases, with 21 bases remaining between them. Per the germline V gene, CDR1 is LGHDT and CDR2 is YNNKEL (reference sequence). CDR3 length: 16 residues. CDR3 residues: CASSPGRGQVGYEQYF. The DNA for the CDR3 is TGTGCCAGCAGTCCCGGGAGAGGGCAGGTCGGCTACGAGCAGTACTTC.

The chain links TRBV9 to TRBJ2-1; weak D call: TRBD1 (6 bases). This CDR3 is built from 15 residues. Germline V lookup: CDR1 SGDLS, CDR2 YYNGEE. Between the trimmed V and J ends, which lost 3 bases and 4 bases, there was a span of 14 bases. The CDR3 nucleotides read TGTGCCAGCAGCGCTTTAGGGACATTTTACAATGAGCAGTTCTTC. It is translated as CASSALGTFYNEQFF.

The rearrangement joins TRBV4-3 to TRBJ1-2; no clear D. The germline V and J ends were trimmed by 0 bases and 0 bases, with 11 bases remaining between them. The CDR3 is 16 residues long. Germline V gene data show CDR1 as LGHNA and CDR2 as YSLEER. CDR3 protein: CASSQEARSSNYGYTF. CDR3 sequence (DNA): TGCGCCAGCAGCCAAGAGGCCAGATCATCTAACTATGGCTACACCTTC.

J is TRBJ1-3 and V is TRBV4-2; TRBD1 is a possible D gene (6 bases). Trimming shortened V by 2 bases and J by 8 bases, and 10 bases separated the two germline ends. This CDR3 contains 13 residues. Germline assignment: CDR1 LGHNA and CDR2 YNFKEQ. CDR3 amino acids: CASSQNRADTIYF. Here the CDR3 DNA reads TGTGCCAGCAGCCAAAACAGGGCGGACACCATATATTTT.

The chain recombines TRBV29-1 with TRBJ1-1; D may be TRBD1 (6 bases). V lost 6 bases, J lost 1 base, and 15 bases lay in between. The germline V gene has CDR1 SQVTM and CDR2 ANQGSEA. CDR3 length equals 14 residues. CDR3 protein: CSVGGATKNTEAFF. The CDR3 DNA follows: TGCAGCGTAGGGGGGGCCACCAAGAACACTGAAGCTTTCTTT.

The J gene is TRBJ2-2, the V gene TRBV19, with D uncertain. CDR3 length equals 12 residues. The ends were cut back, 4 bases at V and 7 bases at J, with 7 bases in the middle. CDR1 is LNHDA and CDR2 is SQIVND in the germline V gene (reference sequence). Written as DNA, the CDR3 is TGTGCCAGTAGTAGGGCGTTCGGGGAGCTGTTTTTT. Amino acids: CASSRAFGELFF.

The V gene is TRBV30, the J gene TRBJ2-3; TRBD2 agrees at 12 bases. The CDR3 sequence is 19 residues long. V shed 2 bases, J shed 1 base, and the junction held 13 bases outside the gene matches. Germline CDR1 reads GTSNPN; CDR2 reads SVGIG (reference sequence). The CDR3 DNA is TGTGCCTGGAGTAATACTTGGACTAGCGGGACCCGGGGCACAGATACGCAGTATTTT. Translating gives CAWSNTWTSGTRGTDTQYF.

This clone appeared a single time. J is TRBJ1-3 and V is TRBV30; 8 nucleotides line up with TRBD1. The CDR3 consists of 13 residues. V trimming: 5 bases; J trimming: 0 bases; junction bases outside the gene matches: 0. CDR1 GTSNPN and CDR2 SVGIG come from the germline V gene (reference sequence). Here the CDR3 reads CAWGQGSGNTIYF. The DNA of the CDR3 is TGTGCCTGGGGACAGGGCTCTGGAAACACCATATATTTT.

V is TRBV2 and J is TRBJ2-5; 8 nucleotides line up with TRBD2. Germline V gene data show CDR1 as SNHLY and CDR2 as FYNNEI. Trimming at V came to 5 bases and at J to 1 base, leaving 3 bases not matched to a gene. This CDR3 spans 14 amino acids. CDR3 bases: TGTGCCAGCAGTTTAGCGGGGACCCAAGAGACCCAGTACTTC. Protein product: CASSLAGTQETQYF. The full variable domain, its missing parts supplied by reference TRBV2 and TRBJ2-5, is EPEVTQTPSHQVTQMGQEVILRCVPISNHLYFYWYRQILGQKVEFLVSFYNNEISEKSEIFDDQFSVERPDGSNFTLKIRSTKLEDSAMYFCASSLAGTQETQYFGPGTRLLVL.